This TCR beta chain derives from a study of OX40 agonist ivuxolimab in advanced cancers. Overall study: Every 2 weeks, ivuxolimab was infused into the patients intravenously at between 0.01 and 10 mg/kg. Three individuals attained partial responses, comprising one hepatocellular carcinoma case and two cutaneous melanoma cases.

CDR3 length: 12 amino acids. Germline lookup yields CDR1 LNHDA and CDR2 SQIVND (reference sequence). V shed 5 bases and J shed 3 bases, with 4 bases lying between them. Repertoires were generated with immunoSEQ multiplex PCR, while TCRdb's copy carries only in-frame clones and drops some. This sample carries about 110,000 clones, around 93% of them seen once, and the ten largest clones take 0.66%. Specimen: CD4+ or CD8+ T cells sorted from blood, collected in a trial of the OX40 agonist ivuxolimab. V and J are TRBV19 and TRBJ2-2; D call uncertain. This clonotype originated in an adult with an advanced solid tumor such as melanoma, head and neck, liver or kidney cancer. The DNA for the CDR3 is TGTGCCAGTAGTTTCCACACCGGGGAGCTGTTTTTT. This gives the protein CASSFHTGELFF.